This TCR beta chain was documented in a study of blood T cells in healthy people across ages. The germline gives CDR1 KGHDR, CDR2 SFDVKD. V was pared by 4 bases and J by 2 bases, with 8 bases between. The CDR3 is 13 amino acids. Combining a sample-barcoded 5' primer with a J-beta primer mix, a second PCR ran for roughly 6 to 12 cycles. Each CDR3 protein is one row after TCRdb ran MiXCR on the 5' RACE reads. The table shows approximately 580,000 distinct CDR3 sequences, with about 24% occurring only once. This clonotype was observed a handful of times. The sample was also reused in another study, on T cells of mothers and their children.

The receptor was derived from a boy aged 5-17 years in good health. The material sequenced was blood. The rearrangement uses TRBV24-1 and TRBJ2-7; D unclear. The CDR3 DNA follows: TGTGCCACCAGTGACCGCAAAACCTACGAGCAGTACTTC. Protein product: CATSDRKTYEQYF.